This TCR beta chain was found in a study of blood T cells in healthy people across ages. As to this clonotype: Its antigen is still unknown. A read error may account for a junction end that differs from germline.

Germline V gene sequence: CDR1 SGHTA, CDR2 FQGTGA. This CDR3 spans 15 amino acids. Next came a second PCR, run for about 7 to 12 cycles, which used a sample-barcoded 5' primer along with a J-beta primer mix. From each sample, at least 2.5 million paired-end reads containing CDR3 were obtained. TCRdb processed the 5' RACE reads anew with MiXCR; each CDR3 protein has one entry. The sample contains 700,000 to 1,000,000 distinct CDR3 sequences, under 45% of which appear only once. Points from the study as a whole: Older age went with lower TCR beta diversity per million T cells, in a roughly linear way.

The receptor was derived from a man aged 55 to 70 in good health. Sequenced sample: blood. The rearrangement uses TRBV7-3 and TRBJ2-1; 10 bases fit TRBD1. The CDR3 is CASSFRDRGEGEQLF. The DNA of the CDR3 is TGTGCCAGCAGTTTCCGGGACAGGGGTGAAGGTGAGCAGTTATTC.